The source of this TCR beta chain is a study of memory CD4+ T cells and cytomegalovirus serostatus. General observations from the study: Each of approximately 61 CMV-associated TCRbeta sequences occurred in one to five individuals. Suggested: most of the CMV-linked TCR signature lies in CD4+ memory cells.

Clones were sequenced by immunoSEQ multiplex PCR, and TCRdb holds only the in-frame ones, with some missing. The sample lists tens of thousands of clones; roughly 80% were seen once. CDR3 size: 11 residues. Germline loops: CDR1 MNHEY, CDR2 SMNVEV (reference sequence). Of note for this clone: Its antigen is as yet unknown. Mismatch with germline at one junction end may stem from a read error.

Single viable CD3+CD4+CD8-CD45RO+ cells were sorted as the memory CD4+ T cells. Total CD4+ T cells were enriched by CD4 positive selection. This chain uses TRBV27 with TRBJ1-2; D perhaps matches TRBD1 (6 bases). Sequencing was carried out using memory CD4+ T cells from blood. This receptor was identified in an adult in good health and CMV-seronegative. Some clones in this sample may be carry-over from other donors' samples. CDR3 bases: TGTGCCAGTAAGTGGACAGTCCTAGTGTCCTTC. Amino acid sequence: CASKWTVLVSF.